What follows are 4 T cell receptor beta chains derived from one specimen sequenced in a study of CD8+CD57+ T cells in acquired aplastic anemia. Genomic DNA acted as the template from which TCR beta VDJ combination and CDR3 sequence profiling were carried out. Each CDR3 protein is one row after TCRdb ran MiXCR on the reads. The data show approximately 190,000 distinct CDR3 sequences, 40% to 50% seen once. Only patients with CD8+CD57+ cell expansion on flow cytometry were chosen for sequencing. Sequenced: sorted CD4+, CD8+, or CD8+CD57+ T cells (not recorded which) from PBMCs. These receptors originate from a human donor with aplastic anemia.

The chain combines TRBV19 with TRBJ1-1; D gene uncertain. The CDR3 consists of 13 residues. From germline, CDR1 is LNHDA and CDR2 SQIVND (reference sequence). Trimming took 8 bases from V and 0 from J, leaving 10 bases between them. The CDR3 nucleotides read TGTGCCAGTTCCGAAATCATGAACACTGAAGCTTTCTTT. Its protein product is CASSEIMNTEAFF.

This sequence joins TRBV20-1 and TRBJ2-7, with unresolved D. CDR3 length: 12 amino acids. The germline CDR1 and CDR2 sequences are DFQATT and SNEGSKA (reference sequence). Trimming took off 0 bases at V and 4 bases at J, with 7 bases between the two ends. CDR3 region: CSAREDGYEQYF. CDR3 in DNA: TGCAGTGCTAGAGAAGACGGATACGAGCAGTACTTC.

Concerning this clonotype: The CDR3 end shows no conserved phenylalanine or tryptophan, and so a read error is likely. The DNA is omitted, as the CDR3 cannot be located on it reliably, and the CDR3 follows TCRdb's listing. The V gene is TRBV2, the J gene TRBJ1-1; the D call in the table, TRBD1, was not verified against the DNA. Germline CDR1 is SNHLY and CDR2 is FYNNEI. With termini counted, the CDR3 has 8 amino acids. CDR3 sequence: CASSLLDR.

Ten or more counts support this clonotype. The CDR3 here is CASSVVPRPDTQYF. CDR3 nucleotides: TGTGCCAGCAGCGTAGTTCCCCGCCCAGATACGCAGTATTTT. The genes are TRBV9 and TRBJ2-3; no clear D gene. From germline, CDR1 is SGDLS and CDR2 YYNGEE. The length of the CDR3 is 14 residues. The V and J ends lost 0 bases and 4 bases respectively, with 9 bases between them.